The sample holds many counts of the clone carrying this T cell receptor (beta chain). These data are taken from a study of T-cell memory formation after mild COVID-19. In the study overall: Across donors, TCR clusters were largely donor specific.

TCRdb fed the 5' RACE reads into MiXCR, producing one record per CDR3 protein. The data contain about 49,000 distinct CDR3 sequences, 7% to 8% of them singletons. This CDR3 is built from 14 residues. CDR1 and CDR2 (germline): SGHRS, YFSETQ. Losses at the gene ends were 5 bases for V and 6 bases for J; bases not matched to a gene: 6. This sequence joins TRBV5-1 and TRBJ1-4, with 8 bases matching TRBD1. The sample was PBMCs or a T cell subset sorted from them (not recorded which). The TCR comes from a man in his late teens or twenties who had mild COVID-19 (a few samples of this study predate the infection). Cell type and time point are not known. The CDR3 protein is CASSYQGADEKLFF. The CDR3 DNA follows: TGCGCCAGCAGTTACCAGGGGGCTGATGAAAAACTGTTTTTT.